The entry below gives a single TCR beta chain sequence along with its context. V lost 0 bases to trimming and J lost 4 bases, with 6 bases between them. Germline assignment: CDR1 SEHNR and CDR2 FQNEAQ (reference sequence). The length of the CDR3 is 13 residues. This sample was taken from a study of control samples from healthy donors and cancer patients. The protocol was immunoSEQ multiplex PCR, while the TCRdb copy is restricted to in-frame clones and leaves out a portion. This sample has 110,000 or so clones, with roughly four fifths found just once. Sequencing was carried out using blood. The genes are TRBV7-9 and TRBJ1-1; D not certain. The receptor was derived from a woman in her fifties or sixties in good health. The CDR3 reads CASSLAVSTEAFF. The CDR3 region has the DNA TGTGCCAGCAGCTTAGCAGTTTCCACTGAAGCTTTCTTT.